This entry is about one T cell receptor beta chain. The assay was immunoSEQ multiplex PCR, and TCRdb's table has in-frame clones only and misses some. The table lists over a million clones, approximately 80% of them singletons. This specimen belongs to a study of shared clonotypes between healthy human individuals. CDR1 is KGHSH and CDR2 is LQKENI in the germline V gene. This CDR3 region has 14 residues. V lost 0 bases and J 6 bases, leaving 8 bases between the germline ends. Negatively enriched CD4+ T cells were divided by CD45RA into naive and memory. Material: memory CD4+ T cells from PBMCs. Documented subset: CD45RA-negative fraction. The source is a man aged 18 to 29 in good health. Some clones in this sample may be carry-over from other donors' samples. This rearrangement joins TRBV18 to TRBJ2-2; D perhaps matches TRBD1 (5 bases). The CDR3 loop reads CASSPPGRSGELFF. In nucleotides, the CDR3 is TGTGCCAGCTCACCACCGGGGCGGTCCGGGGAGCTGTTTTTT.